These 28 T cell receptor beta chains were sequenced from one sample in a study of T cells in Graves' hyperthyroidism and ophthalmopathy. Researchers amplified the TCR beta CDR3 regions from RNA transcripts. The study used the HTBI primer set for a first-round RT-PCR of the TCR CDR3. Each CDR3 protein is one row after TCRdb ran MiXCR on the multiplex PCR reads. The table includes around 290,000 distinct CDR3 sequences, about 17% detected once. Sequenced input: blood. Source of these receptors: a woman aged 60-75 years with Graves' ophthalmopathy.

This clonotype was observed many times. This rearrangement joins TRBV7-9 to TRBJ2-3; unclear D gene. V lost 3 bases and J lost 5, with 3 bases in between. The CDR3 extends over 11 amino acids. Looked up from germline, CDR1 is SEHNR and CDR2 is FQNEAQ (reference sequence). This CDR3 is CASSFIDTQYF. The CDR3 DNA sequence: TGTGCCAGCAGCTTCATAGATACGCAGTATTTT.

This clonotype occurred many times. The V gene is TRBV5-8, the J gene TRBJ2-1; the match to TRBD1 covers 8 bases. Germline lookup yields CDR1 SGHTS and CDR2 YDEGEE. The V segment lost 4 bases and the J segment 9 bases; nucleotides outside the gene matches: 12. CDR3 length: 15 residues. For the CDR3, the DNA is TGTGCCAGCAGCATGTCCGGGACAGGCTCCGTTGAGCAGTTCTTC. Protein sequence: CASSMSGTGSVEQFF.

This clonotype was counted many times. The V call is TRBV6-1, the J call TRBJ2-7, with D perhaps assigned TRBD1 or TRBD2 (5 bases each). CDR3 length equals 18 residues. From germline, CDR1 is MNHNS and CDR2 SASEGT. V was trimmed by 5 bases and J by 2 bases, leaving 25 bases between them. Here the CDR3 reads CASSPLTGTVPGPYEQYF. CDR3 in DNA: TGTGCCAGCAGTCCGCTTACCGGGACGGTCCCCGGCCCCTACGAGCAGTACTTC.

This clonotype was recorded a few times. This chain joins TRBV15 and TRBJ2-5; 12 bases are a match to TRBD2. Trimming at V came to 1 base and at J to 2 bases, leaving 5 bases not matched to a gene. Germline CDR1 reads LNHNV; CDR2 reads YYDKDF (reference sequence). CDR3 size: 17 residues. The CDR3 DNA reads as TGTGCCACCAGCAGAGGGCAAACTAGCGGGGGGCAAGAGACCCAGTACTTC. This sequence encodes CATSRGQTSGGQETQYF.

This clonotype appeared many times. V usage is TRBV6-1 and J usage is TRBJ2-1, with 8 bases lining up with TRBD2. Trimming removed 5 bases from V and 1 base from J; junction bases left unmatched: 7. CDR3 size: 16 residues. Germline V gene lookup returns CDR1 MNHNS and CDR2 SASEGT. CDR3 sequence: CASSYTGGPSYNEQFF. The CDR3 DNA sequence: TGTGCCAGCAGTTATACGGGGGGGCCTTCCTACAATGAGCAGTTCTTC.

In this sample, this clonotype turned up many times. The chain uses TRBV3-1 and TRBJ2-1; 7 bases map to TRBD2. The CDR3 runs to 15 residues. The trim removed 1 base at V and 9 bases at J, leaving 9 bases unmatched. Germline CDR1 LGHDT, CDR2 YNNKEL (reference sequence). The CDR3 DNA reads TGTGCCAGCAGCCAAGGTTTGGCGGGAGTGTCTGAGCAGTTCTTC. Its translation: CASSQGLAGVSEQFF.

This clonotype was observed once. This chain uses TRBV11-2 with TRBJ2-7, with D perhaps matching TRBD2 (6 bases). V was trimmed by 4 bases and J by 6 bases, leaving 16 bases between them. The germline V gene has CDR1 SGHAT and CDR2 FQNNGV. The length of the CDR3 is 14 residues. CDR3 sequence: CASSSGVGWGEQYF. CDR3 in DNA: TGTGCCAGCAGCTCGGGGGTTGGTTGGGGCGAGCAGTACTTC.

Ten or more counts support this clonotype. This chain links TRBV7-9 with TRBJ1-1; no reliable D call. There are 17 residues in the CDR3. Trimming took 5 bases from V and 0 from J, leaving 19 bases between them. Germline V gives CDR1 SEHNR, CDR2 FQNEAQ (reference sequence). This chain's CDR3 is CASSLYPGGRMNTEAFF. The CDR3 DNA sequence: TGTGCCAGCAGCCTATACCCCGGCGGAAGAATGAACACTGAAGCTTTCTTT.

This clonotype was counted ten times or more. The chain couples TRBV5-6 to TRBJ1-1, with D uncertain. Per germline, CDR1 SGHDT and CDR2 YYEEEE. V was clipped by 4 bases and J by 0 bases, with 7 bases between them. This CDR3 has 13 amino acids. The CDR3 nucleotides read TGTGCCAGCAGCCTTCTCCTGAACACTGAAGCTTTCTTT. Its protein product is CASSLLLNTEAFF.

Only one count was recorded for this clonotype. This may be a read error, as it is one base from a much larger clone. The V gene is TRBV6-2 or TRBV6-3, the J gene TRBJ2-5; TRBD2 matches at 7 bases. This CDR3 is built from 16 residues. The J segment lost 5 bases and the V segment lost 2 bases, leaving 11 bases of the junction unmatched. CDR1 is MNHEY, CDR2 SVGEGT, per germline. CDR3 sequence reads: CASSYVWWEGRETQYF. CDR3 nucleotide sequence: TGTGCCAGCAGTTACGTTTGGTGGGAGGGCCGGGAGACCCAGTACTTC.

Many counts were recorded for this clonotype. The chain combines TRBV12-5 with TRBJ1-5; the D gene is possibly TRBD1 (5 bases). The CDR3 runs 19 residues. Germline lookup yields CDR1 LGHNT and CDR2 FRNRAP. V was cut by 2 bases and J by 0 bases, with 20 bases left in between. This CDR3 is CASGLLTRRGFLSNQPQHF. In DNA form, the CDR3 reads TGTGCTAGTGGTTTGCTGACAAGAAGGGGTTTTCTTAGCAATCAGCCCCAGCATTTT.

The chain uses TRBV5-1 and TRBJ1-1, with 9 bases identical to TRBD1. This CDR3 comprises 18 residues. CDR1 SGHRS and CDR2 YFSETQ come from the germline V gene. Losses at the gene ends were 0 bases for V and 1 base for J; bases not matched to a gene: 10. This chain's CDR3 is CASSLALGTGTKNTEAFF. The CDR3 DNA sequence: TGCGCCAGCAGCTTGGCTCTTGGGACAGGGACGAAGAACACTGAAGCTTTCTTT.

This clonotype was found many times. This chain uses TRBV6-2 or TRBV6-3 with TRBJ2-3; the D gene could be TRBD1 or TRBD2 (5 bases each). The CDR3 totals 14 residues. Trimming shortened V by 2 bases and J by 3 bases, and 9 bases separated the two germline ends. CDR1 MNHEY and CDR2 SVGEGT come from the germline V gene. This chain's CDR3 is CASSYEGRTDTQYF. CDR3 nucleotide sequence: TGTGCCAGCAGTTACGAGGGACGGACAGATACGCAGTATTTT.

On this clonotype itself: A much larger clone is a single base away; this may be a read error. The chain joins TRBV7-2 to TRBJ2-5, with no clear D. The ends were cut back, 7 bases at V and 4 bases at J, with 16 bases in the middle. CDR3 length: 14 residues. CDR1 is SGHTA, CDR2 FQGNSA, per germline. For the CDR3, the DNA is TGTGCCAGCAACTCCTCTCCAAAGGGAGAGACCCAGTACTTC. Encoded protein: CASNSSPKGETQYF.

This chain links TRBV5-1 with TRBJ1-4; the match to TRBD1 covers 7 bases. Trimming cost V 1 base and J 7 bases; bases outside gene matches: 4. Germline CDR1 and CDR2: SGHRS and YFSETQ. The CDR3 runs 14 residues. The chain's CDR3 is CASSLTAGGEKLFF. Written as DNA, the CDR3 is TGCGCCAGCAGCTTGACCGCAGGGGGTGAAAAACTGTTTTTT. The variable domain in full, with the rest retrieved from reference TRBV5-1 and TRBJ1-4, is KAGVTQTPRYLIKTRGQQVTLSCSPISGHRSVSWYQQTPGQGLQFLFEYFSETQRNKGNFPGRFSGRQFSNSRSEMNVSTLELGDSALYLCASSLTAGGEKLFFGSGTQLSVL.

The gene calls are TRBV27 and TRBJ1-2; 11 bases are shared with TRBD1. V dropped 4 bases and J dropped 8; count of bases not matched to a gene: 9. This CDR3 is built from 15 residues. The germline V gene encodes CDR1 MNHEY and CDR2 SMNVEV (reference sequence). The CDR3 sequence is CASSSRTGGAAGYTF. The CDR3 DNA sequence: TGTGCCAGCAGTTCGAGGACAGGGGGCGCCGCGGGCTACACCTTC.

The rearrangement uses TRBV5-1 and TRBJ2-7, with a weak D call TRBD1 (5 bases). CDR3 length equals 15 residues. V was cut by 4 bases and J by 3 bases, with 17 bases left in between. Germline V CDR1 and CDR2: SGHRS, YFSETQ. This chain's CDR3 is CASSPAGRELYEQYF. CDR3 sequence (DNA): TGCGCCAGCAGCCCCGCAGGGCGTGAGCTCTACGAGCAGTACTTC.

Here the CDR3 DNA reads TGTGCCAGCAGTTACGGCGGTTCCCCGCCCCAGCATTTT. It is translated as CASSYGGSPPQHF. V usage is TRBV6-5 and J usage is TRBJ1-5; D call uncertain. Germline-derived CDR1 and CDR2 are MNHEY and SVGAGI. The CDR3 contains 13 residues. V lost 2 bases and J lost 9, with 11 bases in between.

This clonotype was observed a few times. The CDR3 reads CASSPVSSGANVLTF. The CDR3 DNA reads TGCGCCAGCAGCCCTGTGTCCTCTGGGGCCAACGTCCTGACTTTC. The chain combines TRBV4-3 with TRBJ2-6; D ambiguous. V was clipped by 4 bases and J by 0 bases, with 7 bases between them. Germline lookup yields CDR1 LGHNA and CDR2 YSLEER. The CDR3 totals 15 residues.

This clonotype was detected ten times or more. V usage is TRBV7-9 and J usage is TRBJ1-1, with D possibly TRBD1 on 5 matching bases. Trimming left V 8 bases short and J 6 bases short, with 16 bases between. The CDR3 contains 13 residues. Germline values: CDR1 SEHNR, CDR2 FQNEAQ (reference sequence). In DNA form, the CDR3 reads TGTGCCAGCGGCATTAGAAGGGGATCTGAAGCTTTCTTT. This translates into CASGIRRGSEAFF.

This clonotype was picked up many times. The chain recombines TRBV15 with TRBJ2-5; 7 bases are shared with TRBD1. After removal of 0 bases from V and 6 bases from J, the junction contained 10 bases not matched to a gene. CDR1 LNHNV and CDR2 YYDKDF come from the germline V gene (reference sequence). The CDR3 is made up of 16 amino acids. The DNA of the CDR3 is TGTGCCACCAGCAGAGATCGGGCAGGGGGTATGAAGACCCAGTACTTC. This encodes CATSRDRAGGMKTQYF.

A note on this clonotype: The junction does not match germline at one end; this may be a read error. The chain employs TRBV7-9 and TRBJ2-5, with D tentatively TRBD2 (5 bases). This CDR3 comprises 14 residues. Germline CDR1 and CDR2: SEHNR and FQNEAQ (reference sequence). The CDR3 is CARSLVGGQETQYF. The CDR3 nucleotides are TGTGCCCGCAGCTTAGTAGGAGGACAAGAGACCCAGTACTTC.

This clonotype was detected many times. CDR3 in DNA: TGTGCCAGCAGTTTCCTAGCGGGAGGTGGAGAGACCCAGTACTTC. It specifies CASSFLAGGGETQYF. This sequence joins TRBV27 and TRBJ2-5, with 11 bases aligning to TRBD2. Trimming removed 3 bases from V and 4 bases from J; junction bases left unmatched: 4. The germline gives CDR1 MNHEY, CDR2 SMNVEV (reference sequence). The CDR3 consists of 15 residues.

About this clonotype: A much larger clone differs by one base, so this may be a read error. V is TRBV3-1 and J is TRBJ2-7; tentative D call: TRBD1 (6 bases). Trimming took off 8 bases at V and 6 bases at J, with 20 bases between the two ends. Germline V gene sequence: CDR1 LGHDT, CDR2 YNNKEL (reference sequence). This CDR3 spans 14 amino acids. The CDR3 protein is CASGRDRHGREQYF. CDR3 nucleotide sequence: TGTGCCAGCGGCCGAGACAGGCACGGTCGCGAGCAGTACTTC.

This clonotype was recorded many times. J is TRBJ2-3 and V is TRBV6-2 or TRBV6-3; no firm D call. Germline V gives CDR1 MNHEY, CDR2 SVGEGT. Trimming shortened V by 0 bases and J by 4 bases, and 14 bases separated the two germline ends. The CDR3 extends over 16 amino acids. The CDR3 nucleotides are TGTGCCAGCAGTTACTCGATAGGAAAAACCGCAGATACGCAGTATTTT. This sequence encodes CASSYSIGKTADTQYF.

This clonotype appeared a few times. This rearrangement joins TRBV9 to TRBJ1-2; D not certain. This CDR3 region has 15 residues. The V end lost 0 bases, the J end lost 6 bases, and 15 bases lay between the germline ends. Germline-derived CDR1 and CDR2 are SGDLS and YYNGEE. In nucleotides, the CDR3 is TGTGCCAGCAGCGTAGGTGGGATCCTCCAGCATGGCTACACCTTC. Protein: CASSVGGILQHGYTF.

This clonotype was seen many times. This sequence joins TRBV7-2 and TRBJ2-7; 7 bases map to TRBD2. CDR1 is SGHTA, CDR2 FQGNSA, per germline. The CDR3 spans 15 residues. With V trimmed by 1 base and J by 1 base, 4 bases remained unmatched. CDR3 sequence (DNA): TGTGCCAGCAGCTTAGATAGCGGGCCGTCCTACGAGCAGTACTTC. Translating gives CASSLDSGPSYEQYF.

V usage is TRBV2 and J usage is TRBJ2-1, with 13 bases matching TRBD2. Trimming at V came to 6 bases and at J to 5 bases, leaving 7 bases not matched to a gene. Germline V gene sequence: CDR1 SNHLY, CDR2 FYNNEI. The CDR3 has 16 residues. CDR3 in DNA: TGTGCCAGCAGACAAAGACTAGCGGGAGGACACAATGAGCAGTTCTTC. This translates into CASRQRLAGGHNEQFF.